One and the same sample provided the 2 T cell receptor beta chains below, sequenced in a study of cytomegalovirus exposure and HLA in healthy donors. Vbeta (60) and Jbeta (13) primers were used in the PCR. Sequenced by immunoSEQ multiplex PCR; TCRdb stores in-frame clones only, minus some. The sample has 54,000 or so clones; around three quarters are singletons. The sample comprised PBMCs. The source is a woman aged 60-75 years in good health and CMV-seropositive.

In the case of this clone: It differs at one base from a far larger clone, so likely a read error. This chain connects TRBV10-2 to TRBJ2-1; D is ambiguous. This CDR3 spans 15 amino acids. Trimming cost V 8 bases and J 4 bases, with 18 bases left between them. CDR1 and CDR2 from the germline V gene are WSHSY and SAAADI. CDR3 bases: TGCGCCAGCCGTCCCGGTACGCCGTCGTACAATGAGCAGTTCTTC. This translates into CASRPGTPSYNEQFF.

This clone has more than one count but fewer than ten. V and J are TRBV27 and TRBJ1-1; D is perhaps TRBD1 (5 bases). The V gene's germline CDR1 is MNHEY and CDR2 SMNVEV (reference sequence). The ends were cut back, 7 bases at V and 4 bases at J, with 13 bases in the middle. The length of the CDR3 is 13 residues. The CDR3 DNA is TGTGCCAGCATTAACCAGGGTGCCACTGAAGCTTTCTTT. Amino acids: CASINQGATEAFF.